These T cell receptor beta chains were read from a single sample in a study of blood T cells in healthy people across ages. From the 5' RACE reads, TCRdb called clonotypes with MiXCR, one entry per CDR3 protein. The data hold about 580,000 distinct CDR3 sequences, with more than 45% observed a single time. Sequencing used blood. These receptors came from a man older than 75 in good health. CDR3s leave out the opening cysteine and the closing phenylalanine or tryptophan. Not all rows give a size; the values are once, few, many and, for expanded clones, a class.

TRBJ1-5,few,TRBV12-3/TRBV12-4,ASSPDRVANQPQH
TRBJ2-1,NA,TRBV10-3,AISESEQPGLAANEQF
TRBJ2-5,NA,TRBV10-3,AISVGGQETQY
TRBJ2-5,NA,TRBV9,ASSTMGLAGGEQY
TRBJ2-4,NA,TRBV7-2,ASSLHLAKNIQY
TRBJ1-2,NA,TRBV5-1,ASSLDGQGVMGYT
TRBJ2-7,few,TRBV20-1,SARELAGDSYEQY
TRBJ2-3,NA,TRBV6-1,ASTRPGGSSTDTQY
TRBJ2-3,NA,TRBV4-3,ASSQELGTSLSTDTQY
TRBJ2-1,NA,TRBV20-1,SARLAGRYNEQF
TRBJ2-1,NA,TRBV5-1,ASSPKGLAGESSYNEQF
TRBJ2-1,NA,TRBV7-2,ASSLHRAYNEQF
TRBJ2-1,NA,TRBV29-1,GTIRAGGDEQF
TRBJ1-4,NA,TRBV4-3,ASSREVGEKLF
TRBJ1-5,NA,TRBV24-1,ATSDPRTFDQPQH
TRBJ2-2,many,TRBV6-5,ASSRRTAFTGELF
TRBJ1-4,few,TRBV5-1,ASSYGQGTTNEKLF
TRBJ2-1,many,TRBV6-6,ASSYYSPATSDEQF
TRBJ2-5,few,TRBV5-1,ASSFGDRDQETQY
TRBJ2-1,NA,TRBV7-3,ASSAWTHNEQF
TRBJ1-2,NA,TRBV12-3/TRBV12-4,ASKRGQGLYGHT
TRBJ2-6,NA,TRBV20-1,SALGASGANVLT
NA,NA,TRBV4-3,ASSQQTGAGNIQY
TRBJ1-4,NA,TRBV20-1,SAGPGATNEKLF